These T cell receptor beta chains were read from a single sample in a study of blood T cells in healthy people across ages. TCRdb analysed the 5' RACE reads with MiXCR anew, one entry per CDR3 protein. The sample records over 600,000 distinct CDR3 sequences, approximately 60% being singletons. The specimen was blood. These receptors originate from a man aged 40-55 years in good health. Each CDR3 is given with its conserved first and last residue. The size entry is marked missing in some rows and otherwise reads once, few, many or a size class.

v_call: TRBV7-2; clone_size: .; cdr3_aa: CASSLRGRVAADTQYF
v_call: TRBV20-1; clone_size: .; cdr3_aa: CSARVSIYEQYF
v_call: TRBV24-1; clone_size: .; cdr3_aa: CATSDLRAGTYEQYF
v_call: TRBV5-1; clone_size: .; cdr3_aa: CASSAGGDSNEKLFF
v_call: TRBV24-1; clone_size: .; cdr3_aa: CATSDPGQGIYEQYF
v_call: TRBV7-9; clone_size: few; cdr3_aa: CASSLRRSEPYEQYF
v_call: TRBV11-3; clone_size: .; cdr3_aa: CASSLGYRGVPVRHQETQYF
v_call: TRBV29-1; clone_size: .; cdr3_aa: CNVFRTGASGANVLTF
v_call: TRBV20-1; clone_size: .; cdr3_aa: CSARGQGGSYEQYF
v_call: TRBV3-1; clone_size: many; cdr3_aa: CASSQEVGVSSYEQYF
v_call: TRBV28; clone_size: few; cdr3_aa: CASRLGRSSYEQYF
v_call: TRBV28; clone_size: .; cdr3_aa: CASSLRRLVNEQYF
v_call: TRBV28; clone_size: .; cdr3_aa: CASSPLRTGEETQYF
v_call: TRBV20-1; clone_size: .; cdr3_aa: CSARGRLANYNEQFF
v_call: TRBV27; clone_size: many; cdr3_aa: CASSFGQGYYGYTF
v_call: TRBV10-3; clone_size: .; cdr3_aa: CAISESGRAGETQYF
v_call: TRBV6-2/TRBV6-3; clone_size: .; cdr3_aa: CASSYGSSGVTDTQYF
v_call: TRBV6-2/TRBV6-3; clone_size: .; cdr3_aa: CASSYLTYEQYF
v_call: TRBV27; clone_size: few; cdr3_aa: CASSPYNNEQFF
v_call: TRBV7-2; clone_size: few; cdr3_aa: CASSLEPSGGAEQFF
v_call: TRBV4-1; clone_size: .; cdr3_aa: CASSHRESCEQYF
v_call: TRBV5-1; clone_size: once; cdr3_aa: CASSLNPAREWTQYF
v_call: TRBV6-2/TRBV6-3; clone_size: few; cdr3_aa: CASSSGDFKEQYF
v_call: TRBV12-3/TRBV12-4; clone_size: .; cdr3_aa: CASRASGRATDTQYF
v_call: TRBV11-2; clone_size: .; cdr3_aa: CASSLDRGEPTYGYTF
v_call: TRBV4-2; clone_size: .; cdr3_aa: CASSQDTSGRLETQYF
v_call: TRBV4-2; clone_size: .; cdr3_aa: CASSQEGVQRGSYEQYF
v_call: TRBV6-5; clone_size: .; cdr3_aa: CASSYGQGYKREGLHEQYF
v_call: TRBV27; clone_size: few; cdr3_aa: CASSLGTSGRSEQFF